Following are 29 T cell receptor beta chains from one sample sequenced in a study of T-cell reconstitution after alpha-beta-depleted transplantation in children. As it was prepared, the TCRbeta library received unique molecular identifiers. TCRdb itself ran the PCR reads through MiXCR, one entry per CDR3 protein. The sample contains about a million distinct CDR3 sequences, under 30% of which appear only once. This material consisted of PBMCs, mostly from graft donor cells, taken 360 days after TCRalphabeta/CD19-depleted stem cell transplant. These TCRs come from a boy less than two years old who had a stem cell transplant for SCID, so the T cells may come from the graft donor.

This chain links TRBV20-1 with TRBJ1-5; no clear D. The CDR3 consists of 15 residues. CDR1 is DFQATT and CDR2 is SNEGSKA in the germline V gene (reference sequence). V was cut by 4 bases and J by 2 bases, with 15 bases left in between. CDR3 nucleotide sequence: TGCAGTGCTATGCGGCAAGCCCGAGGCAATCAGCCCCAGCATTTT. Protein product: CSAMRQARGNQPQHF.

This clonotype was counted a few times. The rearrangement uses TRBV5-1 and TRBJ2-5; 12 bases map to TRBD2. Germline assignment: CDR1 SGHRS and CDR2 YFSETQ. The ends lost 0 bases at V and 4 bases at J; junction bases unmatched: 4. CDR3 length: 16 residues. CDR3 bases: TGCGCCAGCAGCTTGGGAGGACTAGCGGGGCCAGAGACCCAGTACTTC. Protein: CASSLGGLAGPETQYF. Full variable domain (rest looked up from reference TRBV5-1 and TRBJ2-5): KAGVTQTPRYLIKTRGQQVTLSCSPISGHRSVSWYQQTPGQGLQFLFEYFSETQRNKGNFPGRFSGRQFSNSRSEMNVSTLELGDSALYLCASSLGGLAGPETQYFGPGTRLLVL.

In DNA, the CDR3 is TGTGCCAGCAGCTTAGGGGCGGTGGGGAGCGCAGATACGCAGTATTTT. It translates to CASSLGAVGSADTQYF. The rearrangement joins TRBV7-2 to TRBJ2-3; tentatively, D is TRBD2 (5 bases). This CDR3 spans 16 amino acids. Trimming cost V 1 base and J 4 bases, with 15 bases left between them. The germline gives CDR1 SGHTA, CDR2 FQGNSA. Using reference TRBV7-2 and TRBJ2-3 for the parts outside the CDR3, the full variable domain is GAGVSQSPSNKVTEKGKDVELRCDPISGHTALYWYRQSLGQGLEFLIYFQGNSAPDKSGLPSDRFSAERTGGSVSTLTIQRTQQEDSAVYLCASSLGAVGSADTQYFGPGTRLTVL.

This clonotype was counted between two and nine times. The J gene is TRBJ1-3, the V gene TRBV12-3 or TRBV12-4; TRBD1 is a possible D gene (5 bases). Deletions cut 3 bases from V and 9 bases from J, with 6 bases between. This CDR3 contains 11 residues. CDR3 nucleotides: TGTGCCAGCAGTTTCGGGGGCACCATATATTTT. Translated: CASSFGGTIYF.

This clonotype has a handful of counts. The V gene is TRBV12-3 or TRBV12-4, the J gene TRBJ2-3, with unresolved D. The CDR3 has 14 residues. V was pared by 3 bases and J by 2 bases, with 9 bases between. Here the CDR3 DNA reads TGTGCCAGCAGTTTTCAGCCCAACACAGATACGCAGTATTTT. It yields the protein CASSFQPNTDTQYF.

This sequence joins TRBV20-1 and TRBJ2-1; 8 bases are shared with TRBD1. V lost 5 bases and J lost 4; bases outside the gene matches: 4. From germline, CDR1 is DFQATT and CDR2 SNEGSKA (reference sequence). CDR3 length: 13 amino acids. The CDR3 coding sequence is TGCAGTGCTGCTGGGACAGGTTACAATGAGCAGTTCTTC. This gives the protein CSAAGTGYNEQFF.

This clonotype was recorded at least ten times. The V call is TRBV7-9, the J call TRBJ1-4, with D unclear. CDR3 length: 16 residues. V was clipped by 1 base and J by 0 bases, with 9 bases between them. Germline CDR1 SEHNR, CDR2 FQNEAQ (reference sequence). CDR3 region: CASSLDGEPTNEKLFF. CDR3 in DNA: TGTGCCAGCAGCTTAGACGGTGAACCAACTAATGAAAAACTGTTTTTT.

This chain uses TRBV24-1 with TRBJ1-1; TRBD1 matches at 7 bases. Unmatched junction bases numbered 10, after V lost 3 bases and J lost 10 bases. The CDR3 length is 14 residues. The germline V gene encodes CDR1 KGHDR and CDR2 SFDVKD. Here the CDR3 DNA reads TGTGCCACCAGTGATCCCCTGGGAGGGGGCCGAGCTTTCTTT. This translates into CATSDPLGGGRAFF.

V gene TRBV4-2 combines with J gene TRBJ2-3; 12 bases match TRBD2. Germline V gives CDR1 LGHNA, CDR2 YNFKEQ. The CDR3 sequence is 17 residues long. V trimming: 0 bases; J trimming: 2 bases; junction bases outside the gene matches: 3. CDR3 sequence: CASSQDPSGGDTDTQYF. In nucleotides, the CDR3 is TGTGCCAGCAGCCAAGACCCTAGCGGGGGGGACACAGATACGCAGTATTTT.

This clonotype has a handful of counts. The chain links TRBV5-1 to TRBJ1-6; D not resolved. Germline lookup yields CDR1 SGHRS and CDR2 YFSETQ. The CDR3 runs to 15 residues. V shed 1 base and J shed 8 bases, with 13 bases lying between them. The CDR3 spells CASSLPRGRDSPLHF. The DNA of the CDR3 is TGCGCCAGCAGCTTGCCGCGGGGTCGGGATTCACCCCTCCACTTT.

The V and J genes are TRBV2 and TRBJ2-6; D not resolved. The CDR3 is 16 residues long. Germline values: CDR1 SNHLY, CDR2 FYNNEI. Deletions cut 7 bases from V and 3 bases from J, with 16 bases between. CDR3 sequence: CASTISEAYGANVLTF. The CDR3 nucleotides read TGTGCCAGCACGATATCAGAGGCGTATGGGGCCAACGTCCTGACTTTC.

The chain employs TRBV2 and TRBJ1-2; TRBD1 agrees at 7 bases. J lost 4 bases, V lost 7 bases, and 6 bases had no gene match. The V gene's germline CDR1 is SNHLY and CDR2 FYNNEI. The CDR3 contains 13 residues. CDR3 bases: TGTGCCAGCATGGGACAGCTCTTCTATGGCTACACCTTC. Translated: CASMGQLFYGYTF.

The V and J genes are TRBV15 and TRBJ1-2; 8 nucleotides line up with TRBD1. The CDR3 loop spans 15 amino acids. CDR1 LNHNV and CDR2 YYDKDF come from the germline V gene (reference sequence). V lost 3 bases and J lost 4; bases outside the gene matches: 7. DNA of the CDR3: TGTGCCACCAGCAGCGGACAGGGAGGCAGCTATGGCTACACCTTC. Translation gives CATSSGQGGSYGYTF.

The V call is TRBV10-3, the J call TRBJ2-3, with D tentatively TRBD1 or TRBD2 (5 bases each). Germline-derived CDR1 and CDR2 are ENHRY and SYGVKD. The V gene lost 3 bases and the J gene lost 12 bases, with 13 bases spanning the gap. CDR3 length: 12 residues. CDR3 DNA: TGTGCCATCAGTGAACCGGGACGGCCACAGTATTTT. This translates into CAISEPGRPQYF.

The sample holds a few counts of this clonotype. The V gene is TRBV27, the J gene TRBJ2-7, with TRBD2 as a possible D gene (7 bases). Germline V gene sequence: CDR1 MNHEY, CDR2 SMNVEV (reference sequence). V was pared by 3 bases and J by 5 bases, with 14 bases between. The CDR3 spans 14 residues. The CDR3 sequence is CASSLSRGGDEQYF. CDR3 DNA sequence: TGTGCCAGCAGTTTGTCCAGGGGAGGGGACGAGCAGTACTTC.

The chain combines TRBV9 with TRBJ2-5; TRBD1 matches 7 bases. Trimming removed 3 bases from V and 2 bases from J; junction bases left unmatched: 4. Germline V gene sequence: CDR1 SGDLS, CDR2 YYNGEE. The CDR3 is 14 amino acids. This CDR3 is CASSAGQVQETQYF. The CDR3 nucleotides are TGTGCCAGCAGCGCAGGACAGGTACAAGAGACCCAGTACTTC.

Only a few counts were recorded for this clonotype. The V and J genes are TRBV5-6 and TRBJ2-3; no reliable D call. The CDR3 length is 13 residues. Per germline, CDR1 SGHDT and CDR2 YYEEEE. V lost 1 base and J lost 5, with 8 bases in between. The CDR3 loop is CASSLPAGDTQYF. Written as DNA, the CDR3 is TGTGCCAGCAGCTTGCCGGCCGGAGATACGCAGTATTTT.

This rearrangement joins TRBV7-2 to TRBJ2-5, with D possibly matching TRBD1 (6 bases). Germline lookup yields CDR1 SGHTA and CDR2 FQGNSA. V lost 1 base and J 4 bases, leaving 10 bases between the germline ends. The length of the CDR3 is 14 residues. In nucleotides, the CDR3 is TGTGCCAGCAGCTTAGGGGGACAACCAGAGACCCAGTACTTC. Its protein is CASSLGGQPETQYF.

This clonotype turned up a few times. The chain employs TRBV15 and TRBJ2-7; D is unclear. CDR3 length: 11 amino acids. V dropped 0 bases and J dropped 11 bases, with 8 bases sitting between them. Per the germline V gene, CDR1 is LNHNV and CDR2 is YYDKDF (reference sequence). Written as DNA, the CDR3 is TGTGCCACCAGCAGAGATCAGGTGGAGTACTTC. It codes for CATSRDQVEYF.

The genes are TRBV12-3 or TRBV12-4 and TRBJ2-3; possibly TRBD1 or TRBD2 for D (5 bases each). The CDR3 spans 16 residues. The V and J ends lost 1 base and 0 bases respectively, with 11 bases between them. DNA for the CDR3: TGTGCCAGCAGTTTAGATGGGGACCTCAGCACAGATACGCAGTATTTT. Protein product: CASSLDGDLSTDTQYF.

The chain joins TRBV20-1 to TRBJ1-4, with no clear D. This CDR3 is built from 11 residues. V dropped 4 bases and J dropped 8 bases, with 8 bases sitting between them. Germline V gene lookup returns CDR1 DFQATT and CDR2 SNEGSKA (reference sequence). The CDR3: CSAKGGEKLFF. The CDR3 coding sequence is TGCAGTGCTAAGGGAGGCGAAAAACTGTTTTTT.

This clonotype was recorded a few times. The chain uses TRBV10-3 and TRBJ1-1; D unclear. V lost 2 bases and J 4 bases, leaving 11 bases between the germline ends. This CDR3 has 14 amino acids. Germline loops: CDR1 ENHRY, CDR2 SYGVKD. The DNA for the CDR3 is TGTGCCATCAGTGAGGGTCGGTCGGCCACTGAAGCTTTCTTT. The encoded protein is CAISEGRSATEAFF.

The sample holds a few counts of this clonotype. This chain joins TRBV11-1 and TRBJ2-5, with a possible D match to TRBD1 (6 bases). V dropped 6 bases and J dropped 1 base, with 24 bases sitting between them. Germline values: CDR1 SGHAT, CDR2 FQDESV (reference sequence). The CDR3 extends over 18 amino acids. The CDR3 sequence: CASSLRLRGPGAQETQYF. The CDR3 region has the DNA TGTGCCAGCAGTTTACGCCTCAGAGGACCAGGGGCCCAAGAGACCCAGTACTTC.

J is TRBJ2-7 and V is TRBV6-5, with D possibly matching TRBD1 (5 bases). Trimming left V 0 bases short and J 2 bases short, with 11 bases between. Germline-derived CDR1 and CDR2 are MNHEY and SVGAGI. CDR3 length: 15 amino acids. CDR3 DNA sequence: TGTGCCAGCAGTTACTCGTCCACAGGAACCTACGAGCAGTACTTC. Protein sequence: CASSYSSTGTYEQYF.

The chain links TRBV20-1 to TRBJ2-1; D might be TRBD1 (6 bases). Trimming took off 0 bases at V and 13 bases at J, with 7 bases between the two ends. CDR3 length: 10 residues. Germline lookup yields CDR1 DFQATT and CDR2 SNEGSKA (reference sequence). The CDR3 DNA reads as TGCAGTGCTAGAGACAGGGGACAGTTCTTC. As protein: CSARDRGQFF.

The chain has TRBV12-3 or TRBV12-4 and TRBJ1-1, with D perhaps TRBD1 (5 bases). The ends were cut back, 7 bases at V and 4 bases at J, with 16 bases in the middle. The length of the CDR3 is 14 residues. CDR3 region: CASTPRGGSTEAFF. The CDR3 DNA reads as TGTGCCAGCACCCCGCGGGGGGGGAGCACTGAAGCTTTCTTT.

For the CDR3, the DNA is TGTGCCAGCCACCTGGACAGATTGAACACTGAAGCTTTCTTT. Translation: CASHLDRLNTEAFF. The V and J genes are TRBV27 and TRBJ1-1, with TRBD1 as a possible D gene (6 bases). CDR1 and CDR2 (germline): MNHEY, SMNVEV (reference sequence). The CDR3 has 14 residues. Trimming stripped 8 bases from V and 0 bases from J, with 13 bases between.

V and J are TRBV27 and TRBJ2-3; D is ambiguous. Germline lookup yields CDR1 MNHEY and CDR2 SMNVEV (reference sequence). There are 15 residues in the CDR3. Trimming took 2 bases from V and 8 from J, leaving 17 bases between them. CDR3 protein: CASSLTAYSHGTQYF. The CDR3 DNA sequence: TGTGCCAGCAGTTTAACGGCATACTCACATGGTACGCAGTATTTT.

This clonotype turned up a few times. The chain joins TRBV5-1 to TRBJ2-7, with TRBD2 identical over 11 bases. The CDR3 has 14 amino acids. From germline, CDR1 is SGHRS and CDR2 YFSETQ. V dropped 6 bases and J dropped 4; count of bases not matched to a gene: 6. The DNA of the CDR3 is TGCGCCAGCAAGACTAGCGGGGACGTTTACGAGCAGTACTTC. Encoded protein: CASKTSGDVYEQYF. The full variable domain, in which reference TRBV5-1 and TRBJ2-7 provide the parts outside the CDR3, is KAGVTQTPRYLIKTRGQQVTLSCSPISGHRSVSWYQQTPGQGLQFLFEYFSETQRNKGNFPGRFSGRQFSNSRSEMNVSTLELGDSALYLCASKTSGDVYEQYFGPGTRLTVT.